This T cell receptor beta chain originates from a study of blood T cell repertoires in COVID-19. Study background: The study drew acute and convalescent COVID-19 samples from the United States, Italy and Spain. T cells, B-cell-depleted T cells, or PBMCs provided the cDNA or gDNA that served as material.

This table comes from immunoSEQ multiplex PCR, and its TCRdb copy is limited to in-frame clones, with some not included. The profile shows approximately 470,000 clones, around 85% of them singletons. The CDR3 spans 15 residues. The germline V gene encodes CDR1 MNHEY and CDR2 SVGEGT. Germline trimming cut 4 bases from V and 7 bases from J; bases unmatched to any gene: 9. Sequencing was carried out using peripheral blood. This TCR derives from a human donor in a cohort sampled during active COVID-19. This chain links TRBV6-2 or TRBV6-3 with TRBJ2-2, with 7 bases aligning to TRBD1. In DNA, the CDR3 is TGTGCCAGCAGTTCCCCAGGGGGAAAGGTCGGGGAGCTGTTTTTT. This codes for CASSSPGGKVGELFF.